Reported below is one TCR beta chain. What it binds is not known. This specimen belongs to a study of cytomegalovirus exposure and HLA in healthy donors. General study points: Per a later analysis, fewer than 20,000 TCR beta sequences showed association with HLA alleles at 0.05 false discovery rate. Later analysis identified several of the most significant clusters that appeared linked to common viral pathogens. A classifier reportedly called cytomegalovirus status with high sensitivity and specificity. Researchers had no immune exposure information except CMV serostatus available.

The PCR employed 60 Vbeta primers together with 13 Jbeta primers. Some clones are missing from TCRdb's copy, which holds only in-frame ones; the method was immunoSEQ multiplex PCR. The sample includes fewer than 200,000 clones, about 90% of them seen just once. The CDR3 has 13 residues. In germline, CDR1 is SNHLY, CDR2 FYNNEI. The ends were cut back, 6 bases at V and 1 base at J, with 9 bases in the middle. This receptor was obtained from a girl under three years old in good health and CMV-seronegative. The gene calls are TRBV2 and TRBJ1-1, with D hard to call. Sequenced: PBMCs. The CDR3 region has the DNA TGTGCCAGCAGCCTACGTCCGAACACTGAAGCTTTCTTT. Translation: CASSLRPNTEAFF.